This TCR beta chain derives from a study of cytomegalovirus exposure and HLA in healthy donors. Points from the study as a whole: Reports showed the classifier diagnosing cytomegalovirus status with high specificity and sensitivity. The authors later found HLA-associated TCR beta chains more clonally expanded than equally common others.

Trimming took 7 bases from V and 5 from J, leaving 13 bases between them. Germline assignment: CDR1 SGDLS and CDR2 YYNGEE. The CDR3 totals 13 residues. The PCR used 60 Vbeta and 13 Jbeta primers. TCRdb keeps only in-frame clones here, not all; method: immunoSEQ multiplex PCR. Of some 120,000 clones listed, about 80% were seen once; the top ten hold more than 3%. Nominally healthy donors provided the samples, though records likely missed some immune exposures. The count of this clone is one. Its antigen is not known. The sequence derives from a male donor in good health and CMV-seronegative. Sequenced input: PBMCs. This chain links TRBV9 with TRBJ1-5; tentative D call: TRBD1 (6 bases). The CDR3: CASSRGEDQPQHF. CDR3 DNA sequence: TGTGCCAGCTCCAGGGGTGAGGATCAGCCCCAGCATTTT.